The T cell receptor (beta chain) described here comes from a study of blood T cell repertoires in COVID-19. Study-wide context: Material from acute and convalescent COVID-19 was sourced from the United States, Italy and Spain. T cells, B-cell-depleted T cells, or PBMCs provided the cDNA or gDNA that served as material.

The CDR3 loop spans 14 amino acids. The germline V and J ends were trimmed by 6 bases and 0 bases, with 11 bases remaining between them. CDR1 is MNHEY, CDR2 SVGAGI, per germline. In the study's own analysis: Counts of nucleated cells, estimated from reference gene primer amplification, were obtained. Only in-frame clones appear in the TCRdb table, and some are missing; sequencing was by immunoSEQ multiplex PCR. That table is the source of V, J and clone size, and D and trimming were worked out from the DNA. This table holds 140,000 to 150,000 clones, over 80% found once. The chain uses TRBV6-5 and TRBJ1-2, with D perhaps TRBD1 (6 bases). This sequence originates from a woman between 40 and 55 years old with active or convalescent COVID-19. The sequenced sample consisted of peripheral blood. The CDR3 DNA reads as TGTGCCAGCAGCCCGGGACAACCTAACTATGGCTACACCTTC. Translated, it gives CASSPGQPNYGYTF.